This TCR beta chain derives from a study of blood T cells in healthy people across ages. For the study at large: Template switching recovered approximately one barcoded beta molecule for every two T cells.

Then a second PCR, running roughly 7 to 11 cycles, was carried out with a sample-barcoded 5' primer and a J-beta primer mix. TCRdb ran MiXCR on the 5' RACE reads and lists one entry per CDR3 protein. The sample contains around 1,800,000 distinct CDR3 sequences, about two fifths of which appear only once. CDR3 length equals 14 residues. V was clipped by 0 bases and J by 7 bases, with 13 bases between them. Germline V gene data show CDR1 as ENHRY and CDR2 as SYGVKD. This clonotype was found many times. Sequenced: blood. The chain is built from TRBV10-3 and TRBJ2-7; tentatively, D is TRBD1 or TRBD2 (6 bases each). The TCR was taken from a human donor in good health. The CDR3 protein is CAISESGGSMEQYF. CDR3 bases: TGTGCCATCAGTGAGTCGGGGGGCTCAATGGAGCAGTACTTC.